This T cell receptor beta chain was found in a study of cytomegalovirus exposure and HLA in healthy donors. The study, taken as a whole, reports: In a later analysis, common viral pathogens appeared linked to several of the most significant clusters.

The PCR ran on 60 Vbeta and 13 Jbeta primers. This table comes from immunoSEQ multiplex PCR, and its TCRdb copy is limited to in-frame clones, with some not included. The table includes 220,000 or so clones, about 78% detected once. With respect to this clone: As yet, its antigen is unknown.

This CDR3 is 14 amino acids long. V shed 4 bases, J shed 3 bases, and the junction held 3 bases outside the gene matches. The germline V gene has CDR1 SGHRS and CDR2 YFSETQ. This rearrangement joins TRBV5-1 to TRBJ1-4, with 7 bases aligning to TRBD1. This receptor was obtained from a male donor in good health and CMV-seronegative. Specimen: PBMCs. The CDR3 region is CASSQGQPNEKLFF. Written as DNA, the CDR3 is TGCGCCAGCAGCCAGGGACAGCCTAATGAAAAACTGTTTTTT. Filled out from reference TRBV5-1 and TRBJ1-4, the complete variable domain reads KAGVTQTPRYLIKTRGQQVTLSCSPISGHRSVSWYQQTPGQGLQFLFEYFSETQRNKGNFPGRFSGRQFSNSRSEMNVSTLELGDSALYLCASSQGQPNEKLFFGSGTQLSVL.